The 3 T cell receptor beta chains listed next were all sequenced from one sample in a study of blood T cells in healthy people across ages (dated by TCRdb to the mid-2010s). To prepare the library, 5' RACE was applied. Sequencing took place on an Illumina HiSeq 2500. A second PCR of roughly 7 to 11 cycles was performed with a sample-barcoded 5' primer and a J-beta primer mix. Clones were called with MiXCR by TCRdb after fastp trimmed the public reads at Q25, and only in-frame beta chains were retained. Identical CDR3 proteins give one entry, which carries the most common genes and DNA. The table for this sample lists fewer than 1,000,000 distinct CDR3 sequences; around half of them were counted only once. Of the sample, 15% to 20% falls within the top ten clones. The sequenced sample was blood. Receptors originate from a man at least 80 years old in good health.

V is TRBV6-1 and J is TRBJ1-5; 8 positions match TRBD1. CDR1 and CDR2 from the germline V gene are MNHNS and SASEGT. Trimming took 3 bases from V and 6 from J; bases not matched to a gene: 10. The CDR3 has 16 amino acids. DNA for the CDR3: TGTGCCAGCAGTGATGCGGTCGGACAGGGAGCTCAGCCCCAGCATTTT. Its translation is CASSDAVGQGAQPQHF.

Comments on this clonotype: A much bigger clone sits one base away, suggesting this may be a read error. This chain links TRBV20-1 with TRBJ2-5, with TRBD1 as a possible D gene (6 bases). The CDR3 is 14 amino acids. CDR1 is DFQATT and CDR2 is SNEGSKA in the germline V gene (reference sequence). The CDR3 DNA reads TGCAGTGCTAGAGAAGGGGGAATCCAAGAGATCCAGTACTTC. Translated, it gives CSAREGGIQEIQYF.

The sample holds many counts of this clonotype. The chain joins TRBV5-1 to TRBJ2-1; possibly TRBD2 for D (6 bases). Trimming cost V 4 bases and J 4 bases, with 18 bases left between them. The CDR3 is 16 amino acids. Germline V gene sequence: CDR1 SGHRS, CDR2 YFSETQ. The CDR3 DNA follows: TGCGCCAGCAGCAAGGTTATAGCGGCCTTGTACAATGAGCAGTTCTTC. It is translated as CASSKVIAALYNEQFF. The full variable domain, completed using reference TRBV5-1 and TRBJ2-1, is KAGVTQTPRYLIKTRGQQVTLSCSPISGHRSVSWYQQTPGQGLQFLFEYFSETQRNKGNFPGRFSGRQFSNSRSEMNVSTLELGDSALYLCASSKVIAALYNEQFFGPGTRLTVL.